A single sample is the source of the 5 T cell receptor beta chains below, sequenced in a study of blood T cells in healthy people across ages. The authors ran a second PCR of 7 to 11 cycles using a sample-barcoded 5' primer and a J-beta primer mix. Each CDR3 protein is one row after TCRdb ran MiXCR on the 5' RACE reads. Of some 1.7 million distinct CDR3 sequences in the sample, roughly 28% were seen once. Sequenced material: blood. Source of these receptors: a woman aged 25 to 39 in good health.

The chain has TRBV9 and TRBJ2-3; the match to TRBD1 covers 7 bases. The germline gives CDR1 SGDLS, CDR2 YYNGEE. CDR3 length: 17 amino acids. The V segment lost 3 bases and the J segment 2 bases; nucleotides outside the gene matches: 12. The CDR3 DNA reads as TGTGCCAGCAGCGGCCAGGGGGACACACGACCCACAGATACGCAGTATTTT. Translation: CASSGQGDTRPTDTQYF. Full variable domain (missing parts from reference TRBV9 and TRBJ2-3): DSGVTQTPKHLITATGQRVTLRCSPRSGDLSVYWYQQSLDQGLQFLIQYYNGEERAKGNILERFSAQQFPDLHSELNLSSLELGDSALYFCASSGQGDTRPTDTQYFGPGTRLTVL.

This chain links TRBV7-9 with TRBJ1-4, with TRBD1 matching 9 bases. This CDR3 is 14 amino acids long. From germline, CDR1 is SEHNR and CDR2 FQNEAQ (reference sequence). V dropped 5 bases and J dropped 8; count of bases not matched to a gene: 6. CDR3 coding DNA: TGTGCCAGCAGCCTGGACAGGGGTGCAGAAAAACTGTTTTTT. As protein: CASSLDRGAEKLFF. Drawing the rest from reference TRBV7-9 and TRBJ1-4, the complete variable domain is DTGVSQNPRHKITKRGQNVTFRCDPISEHNRLYWYRQTLGQGPEFLTYFQNEAQLEKSRLLSDRFSAERPKGSFSTLEIQRTEQGDSAMYLCASSLDRGAEKLFFGSGTQLSVL.

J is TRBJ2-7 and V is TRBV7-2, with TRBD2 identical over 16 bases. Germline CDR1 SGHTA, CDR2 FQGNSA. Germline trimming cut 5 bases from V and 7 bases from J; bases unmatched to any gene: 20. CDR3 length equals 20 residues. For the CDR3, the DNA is TGTGCCAGCAGCCCCCACCCGGGACTAGCGGGAGGGCCCTCGTCTGGGGAGCAGTACTTC. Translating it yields CASSPHPGLAGGPSSGEQYF.

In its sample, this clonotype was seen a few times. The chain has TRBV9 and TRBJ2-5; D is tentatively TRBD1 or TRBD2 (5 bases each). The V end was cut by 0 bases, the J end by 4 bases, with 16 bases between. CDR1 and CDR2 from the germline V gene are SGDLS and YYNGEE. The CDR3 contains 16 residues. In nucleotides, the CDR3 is TGTGCCAGCAGCGTAGAGGAGGTCTCCCAGGGAGAGACCCAGTACTTC. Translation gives CASSVEEVSQGETQYF.

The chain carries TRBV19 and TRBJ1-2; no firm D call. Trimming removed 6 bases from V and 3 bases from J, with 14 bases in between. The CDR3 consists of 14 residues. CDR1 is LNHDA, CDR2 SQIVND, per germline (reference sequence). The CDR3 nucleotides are TGTGCCAGTAGCGGACGGCAGTCCCACTATGGCTACACCTTC. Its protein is CASSGRQSHYGYTF.